A selection of T cell receptor beta chains follows, all from one sample in a study of PD-1 blockade in classical Hodgkin lymphoma. Only in-frame clones appear in the TCRdb table, and some are missing; sequencing was by immunoSEQ multiplex PCR. Of some 23,000 clones in the sample, about 71% were seen once. This sample comprised peripheral blood mononuclear cells (PBMCs), obtained at baseline. Receptor source: a human donor with classical Hodgkin lymphoma. Both conserved end residues are part of each CDR3. A D gene is named only where the DNA matches it firmly. Clone size is not always given. Where it is, it says once, few, many or a class for expanded clones.

d_gene,abundance,v_gene,j_gene,CDR3aa,CDR3nt
TRBD1,few,TRBV5-1,TRBJ1-3,CASSRTGTARNTIYF,TGCGCCAGCAGCCGAACCGGGACAGCCCGAAACACCATATATTTT
-,few,TRBV27,TRBJ1-4,CASRSQGIATTNEKLFF,TGTGCCAGCAGAAGCCAGGGGATAGCAACAACTAATGAAAAACTGTTTTTT
TRBD2,-,TRBV18,TRBJ2-1,CASSSGRAVENNEQFF,TGTGCCAGCTCTAGCGGGAGGGCCGTAGAAAACAATGAGCAGTTCTTC
TRBD1,-,TRBV5-4,TRBJ2-7,CASSLDGTGSYEQYF,TGTGCCAGCAGCTTGGATGGGACAGGGTCCTACGAGCAGTACTTC
TRBD1,-,TRBV7-9,TRBJ1-6,CASSARQGTDEDSPLHF,TGTGCCAGCAGCGCCCGACAGGGTACCGATGAAGATTCACCCCTCCACTTT
-,-,TRBV9,TRBJ1-5,CASSVAGPRGTDSNQPQHF,TGTGCCAGCAGCGTAGCCGGTCCCCGCGGGACGGATAGCAATCAGCCCCAGCATTTT
-,-,TRBV5-4,TRBJ2-3,CASSSIYTDTQYF,TGTGCCAGCAGCTCGATATACACAGATACGCAGTATTTT
-,-,TRBV18,TRBJ1-1,CASSPLQRDSETEAFF,TGTGCCAGCTCACCACTACAGCGCGATTCGGAGACTGAAGCTTTCTTT
-,-,TRBV18,TRBJ2-3,CASSPLSRVSTDTQYF,TGTGCCAGCTCCCCTCTGAGCAGGGTGAGCACAGATACGCAGTATTTT
-,-,TRBV28,TRBJ1-1,CASSLFGSGRTEAFF,TGTGCCAGCAGTTTATTCGGCTCGGGCCGGACTGAAGCTTTCTTT
-,few,TRBV28,TRBJ1-2,CASSWGGEYGYTF,TGTGCCAGCAGTTGGGGAGGGGAATATGGCTACACCTTC
-,-,TRBV5-6,TRBJ2-7,CASSVGGSYEQYF,TGTGCCAGCAGCGTTGGGGGTTCCTACGAGCAGTACTTC
TRBD2,few,TRBV4-1,TRBJ2-3,CASSQISSGGGTQYF,TGCGCCAGCAGCCAAATCTCTAGCGGGGGCGGTACGCAGTATTTT
TRBD2,-,TRBV11-2,TRBJ2-2,CASSLVVAGVTNTGELFF,TGTGCCAGCAGCTTAGTTGTAGCGGGGGTGACAAACACCGGGGAGCTGTTTTTT
-,-,TRBV30,TRBJ2-3,CAWTGGTTDTQYF,TGTGCCTGGACTGGAGGAACCACAGATACGCAGTATTTT
TRBD1,-,TRBV19,TRBJ1-2,CASIPDRGERGYTF,TGTGCCAGTATCCCTGACAGGGGAGAGCGGGGCTACACCTTC
-,-,TRBV29-1,TRBJ2-3,CSVEVGTDTQYF,TGCAGCGTTGAAGTGGGCACAGATACGCAGTATTTT
TRBD1,-,TRBV5-1,TRBJ1-5,CASSLTQGAPNQPQHF,TGCGCCAGCAGCTTGACTCAGGGGGCGCCTAATCAGCCCCAGCATTTT
TRBD1,medium-sized,TRBV19,TRBJ2-4,CASSQTSPGQGFGKNIQYF,TGTGCCAGTAGTCAGACCTCACCGGGACAGGGATTCGGCAAAAACATTCAGTACTTC
-,many,TRBV7-9,TRBJ2-2,CASKTVSGELFF,TGTGCCAGCAAGACTGTCTCCGGGGAGCTGTTTTTT
-,once,TRBV28,TRBJ2-4,CASSFGWVAKNIQYF,TGTGCCAGCAGCTTTGGTTGGGTAGCCAAAAACATTCAGTACTTC
-,-,TRBV19,TRBJ1-3,CASSILSGNTIYF,TGTGCCAGTAGTATCCTCTCTGGAAACACCATATATTTT
-,few,TRBV5-1,TRBJ2-1,CASSLTGFNEQFF,TGCGCCAGCAGCCTGACTGGCTTCAATGAGCAGTTCTTC
TRBD1,few,TRBV29-1,TRBJ2-1,CSVETGGKGNEQFF,TGCAGCGTTGAAACAGGGGGTAAGGGGAATGAGCAGTTCTTC
-,-,TRBV28,TRBJ1-1,CASSLAPKGTEAFF,TGTGCCAGCAGTTTAGCCCCCAAGGGCACTGAAGCTTTCTTT
TRBD2,-,TRBV2,TRBJ2-4,CASSDRLAGARDIQYF,TGTGCCAGCAGTGACAGACTAGCGGGGGCCCGGGACATTCAGTACTTC
-,-,TRBV9,TRBJ1-1,CASSAGTNTEAFF,TGTGCCAGCAGCGCCGGGACGAACACTGAAGCTTTCTTT
TRBD2,-,TRBV9,TRBJ2-3,CASSPFGLAGLSDTQYF,TGTGCCAGCAGCCCCTTTGGTCTAGCGGGACTTTCGGATACGCAGTATTTT
TRBD1,-,TRBV5-8,TRBJ1-1,CASSLEGGHMNTEAFF,TGTGCCAGCAGCTTGGAAGGGGGCCACATGAACACTGAAGCTTTCTTT
-,few,TRBV6-4,TRBJ2-2,CASSDTGTGELFF,TGTGCCAGCAGTGACACAGGCACCGGGGAGCTGTTTTTT
-,-,TRBV29-1,TRBJ2-3,CSVEVKRLGGFSTDTQYF,TGCAGCGTTGAGGTCAAGCGACTGGGGGGATTTAGCACAGATACGCAGTATTTT
-,-,TRBV11-2,TRBJ2-1,CASSLDLWGSSYNEQFF,TGTGCCAGCAGCTTAGATTTATGGGGGAGCTCCTACAATGAGCAGTTCTTC
TRBD1,once,TRBV11-1,TRBJ2-7,CASSQGQKSYEQYF,TGTGCCAGCAGTCAGGGACAGAAATCCTACGAGCAGTACTTC
-,-,TRBV30,TRBJ1-1,CAWTAKTQMNTEAFF,TGTGCCTGGACAGCGAAGACACAAATGAACACTGAAGCTTTCTTT
-,few,TRBV20-1,TRBJ1-2,CSARFRRDYTF,TGCAGTGCTAGGTTTAGGAGAGACTACACCTTC